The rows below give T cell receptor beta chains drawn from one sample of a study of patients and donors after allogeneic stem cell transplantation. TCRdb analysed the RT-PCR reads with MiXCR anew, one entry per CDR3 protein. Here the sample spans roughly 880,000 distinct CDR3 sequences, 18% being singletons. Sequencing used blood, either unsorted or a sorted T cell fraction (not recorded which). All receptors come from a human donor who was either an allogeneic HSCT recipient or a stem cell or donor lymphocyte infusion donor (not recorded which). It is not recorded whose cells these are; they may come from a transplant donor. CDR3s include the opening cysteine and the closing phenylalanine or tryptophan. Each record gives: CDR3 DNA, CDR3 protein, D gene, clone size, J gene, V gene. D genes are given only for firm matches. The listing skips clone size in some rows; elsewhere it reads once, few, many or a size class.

TGTGCCAGCAGCGTAGATATCGTAGAGACCCAGTACTTC	CASSVDIVETQYF	.	.	TRBJ2-5	TRBV9
TGCAGTGCTAGAGCTGCCAGGGGGAACACTGAAGCTTTCTTT	CSARAARGNTEAFF	.	.	TRBJ1-1	TRBV20-1
TGTGCCATCAGTGACTGGGGAGATACGCAGTATTTT	CAISDWGDTQYF	.	few	TRBJ2-3	TRBV10-3
TGCAGCGCCGCCACAGATACGCAGTATTTT	CSAATDTQYF	.	few	TRBJ2-3	TRBV29-1
TGTGCCTGGAGTGTACAGGGACTCTATGGCTACACCTTC	CAWSVQGLYGYTF	.	.	TRBJ1-2	TRBV30
TGTGCCAGCAGTTTAGTTCCTCAGCCCCAGCATTTT	CASSLVPQPQHF	.	few	TRBJ1-5	TRBV12-3/TRBV12-4
TGCGCCAGCAGCTTCCGGGACAGGGAGGGAACTGAAGCTTTCTTT	CASSFRDREGTEAFF	TRBD1	few	TRBJ1-1	TRBV5-1
TGTGCCAGCAGCCCGCTAGCGGGAACTAGCACAGATACGCAGTATTTT	CASSPLAGTSTDTQYF	TRBD2	.	TRBJ2-3	TRBV3-1
TGTGCCAGCAGTCTCGCTGGGACAGGGTCTGGGGAGCAGTACTTC	CASSLAGTGSGEQYF	TRBD1	many	TRBJ2-7	TRBV12-3/TRBV12-4
TGTGCCATCTCCCCCCGGAAGAACACTGAAGCTTTCTTT	CAISPRKNTEAFF	.	few	TRBJ1-1	TRBV10-3
TGTGCCAGCAGTTACTCTCGTTCCGGGACAGCTAATAACTATGGCTACACCTTC	CASSYSRSGTANNYGYTF	TRBD1	few	TRBJ1-2	TRBV6-5
TGTGCCACCAGTGCCCCATCGGGGGAATATACGCAGTATTTT	CATSAPSGEYTQYF	.	.	TRBJ2-3	TRBV24-1
TGTGCCAGCAGTTTAGGCGAGGGGATCAATGAGCAGTTCTTC	CASSLGEGINEQFF	.	many	TRBJ2-1	TRBV12-3/TRBV12-4
TGTGCCATCGGACCAGGGGAATTCTATGGCTACACCTTC	CAIGPGEFYGYTF	.	few	TRBJ1-2	TRBV10-3
TGTGCCAGCAGTACTACACGGACTAGGAGGCCAGATACGCAGTATTTT	CASSTTRTRRPDTQYF	TRBD2	many	TRBJ2-3	TRBV7-2
TGTGCCAGCAGTCGGGGGGGTTTGGAGCAGTTCTTC	CASSRGGLEQFF	TRBD2	.	TRBJ2-1	TRBV6-5
TGCAGTGCTGGGGGACCTAGTACCGAGGGGGGGCAGTACTTC	CSAGGPSTEGGQYF	.	.	TRBJ2-7	TRBV20-1
TGTGCCATCAGCAGACAGGGGATGAACACTGAAGCTTTCTTT	CAISRQGMNTEAFF	TRBD1	.	TRBJ1-1	TRBV10-3
TGTGCCAGCAGTCCTCAGGGGGCGATCGATGGCTACACCTTC	CASSPQGAIDGYTF	TRBD1	.	TRBJ1-2	TRBV6-1
TGTGCCAGCAGTTACTCAAGGGGGGGGAACAATGAGCAGTTCTTC	CASSYSRGGNNEQFF	.	few	TRBJ2-1	TRBV6-5
TGTGCCAGCAGCGCTAGCGGGTGGTCGTACAATGAGCAGTTCTTC	CASSASGWSYNEQFF	TRBD2	.	TRBJ2-1	TRBV9
TGTGCCAGCAGCTCATCCGGGACAGGGATTGCTCAAGAGACCCAGTACTTC	CASSSSGTGIAQETQYF	TRBD1	few	TRBJ2-5	TRBV28
TGCAGTGCTAGAGATTTAGGGACAGGTGTAGAGACCCAGTACTTC	CSARDLGTGVETQYF	TRBD1	.	TRBJ2-5	TRBV20-1
TGTGCCAGCAGCTTAATCTCCGGGAGCAGCAATCAGCCCCAGCATTTT	CASSLISGSSNQPQHF	.	.	TRBJ1-5	TRBV7-9
TGTGCCAGCAGCACCCGGGACCCCACCTACTACGAGCAGTACTTC	CASSTRDPTYYEQYF	.	few	TRBJ2-7	TRBV21-1
TGCGCCAGCAGGACCGTTCCCTTAGGGGAGACCCAGTACTTC	CASRTVPLGETQYF	.	few	TRBJ2-5	TRBV5-1
TGTGCCAGCTCATCCGGGTACCAAGAGACCCAGTACTTC	CASSSGYQETQYF	.	few	TRBJ2-5	TRBV18
TGTGCCAGCAGAGCCGGGCACTACGAGCAGTACTTC	CASRAGHYEQYF	.	.	TRBJ2-7	TRBV6-1
TGTGCCAGCAGCCAAGATATACAGGGCGCCTATGGCTACACCTTC	CASSQDIQGAYGYTF	.	.	TRBJ1-2	TRBV4-2
TGCAGCGTTAATATCGGACAGGGATTACCTTCCCAGCAGTACTTC	CSVNIGQGLPSQQYF	TRBD1	.	TRBJ2-7	TRBV29-1
TGTGCCAGCAGCGTGGGGACTAGCGCCAACAATGAGCAGTTCTTC	CASSVGTSANNEQFF	TRBD2	few	TRBJ2-1	TRBV7-9
TGCAGTGCTAGGTGGCAGGGGACGCGGACTGAAGCTTTCTTT	CSARWQGTRTEAFF	.	few	TRBJ1-1	TRBV20-1
TGTGCCAGCAGCCCAAGTAGGCAGCCCCAGCATTTT	CASSPSRQPQHF	.	many	TRBJ1-5	TRBV12-3/TRBV12-4
TGTGCCAGCACCAAATCCGGGGGCTCGAATAATTCACCCCTCCACTTT	CASTKSGGSNNSPLHF	.	.	TRBJ1-6	TRBV25-1
TGTGCCATCAAGGCAGTCTCGAACACCGGGGAGCTGTTTTTT	CAIKAVSNTGELFF	.	.	TRBJ2-2	TRBV10-3
TGCGCCAGCAGCCATTACCAGGGTCCTTCTGGAAACACCATATATTTT	CASSHYQGPSGNTIYF	.	.	TRBJ1-3	TRBV4-1
TGCGCCAGCAGCTTGAGGGGGCGCTTGGAGACCCAGTACTTC	CASSLRGRLETQYF	TRBD1	.	TRBJ2-5	TRBV5-1
TGTGCCAGCAGCGAACGGGACAGAGCCTACGAGCAGTACTTC	CASSERDRAYEQYF	TRBD1	.	TRBJ2-7	TRBV13
TGTGCCAGCAGTACCCCCCGGGACAGGGGGCGAAATGAGCAGTTCTTC	CASSTPRDRGRNEQFF	TRBD1	.	TRBJ2-1	TRBV27
TGTGCCACCAGCCCGGGACAGCCTGGTGGCTACACCTTC	CATSPGQPGGYTF	TRBD1	few	TRBJ1-2	TRBV24-1
TGTGCTAGTGGCCCACGGGATTCACCCCTCCACTTT	CASGPRDSPLHF	.	.	TRBJ1-6	TRBV12-5
TGCAGTGCTAGAGTAGCGTCCTACGAGCAGTACTTC	CSARVASYEQYF	.	.	TRBJ2-7	TRBV20-1
TGCGCCAATTCGGACCACCGGGACCCAAATAGCTCCTACAATGAGCAGTTCTTC	CANSDHRDPNSSYNEQFF	.	.	TRBJ2-1	TRBV5-1
TGCAGTGCTAGAGATCGGGGGAGGGCCGGAGAGACCCAGTACTTC	CSARDRGRAGETQYF	TRBD2	few	TRBJ2-5	TRBV20-1
TGTGCCAGCAGCTTTATAGGGCTAGCTATCACCGGGGAGCTGTTTTTT	CASSFIGLAITGELFF	.	.	TRBJ2-2	TRBV7-9